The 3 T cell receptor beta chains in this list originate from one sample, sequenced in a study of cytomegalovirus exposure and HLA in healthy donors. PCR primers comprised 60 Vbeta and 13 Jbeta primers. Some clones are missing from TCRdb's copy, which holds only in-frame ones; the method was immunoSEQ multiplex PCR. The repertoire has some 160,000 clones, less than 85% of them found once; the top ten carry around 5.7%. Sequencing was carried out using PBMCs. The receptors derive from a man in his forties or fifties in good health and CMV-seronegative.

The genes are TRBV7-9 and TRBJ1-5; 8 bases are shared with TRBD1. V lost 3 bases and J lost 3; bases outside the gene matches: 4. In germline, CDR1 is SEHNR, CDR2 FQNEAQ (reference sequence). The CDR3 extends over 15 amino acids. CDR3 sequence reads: CASSLGQANNQPQHF. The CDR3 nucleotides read TGTGCCAGCAGCTTGGGACAGGCGAACAATCAGCCCCAGCATTTT.

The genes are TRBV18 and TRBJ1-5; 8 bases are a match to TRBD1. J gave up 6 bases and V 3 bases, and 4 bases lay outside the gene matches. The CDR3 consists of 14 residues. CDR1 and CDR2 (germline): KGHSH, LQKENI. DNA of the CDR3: TGTGCCAGCTCACCCAATACAGGGGGTCAGCCCCAGCATTTT. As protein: CASSPNTGGQPQHF.

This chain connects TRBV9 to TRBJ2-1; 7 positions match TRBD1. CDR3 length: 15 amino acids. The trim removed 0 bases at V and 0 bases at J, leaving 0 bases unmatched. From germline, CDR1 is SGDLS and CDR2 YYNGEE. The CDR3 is CASSVDRGSYNEQFF. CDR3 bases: TGTGCCAGCAGCGTAGACAGGGGCTCCTACAATGAGCAGTTCTTC.